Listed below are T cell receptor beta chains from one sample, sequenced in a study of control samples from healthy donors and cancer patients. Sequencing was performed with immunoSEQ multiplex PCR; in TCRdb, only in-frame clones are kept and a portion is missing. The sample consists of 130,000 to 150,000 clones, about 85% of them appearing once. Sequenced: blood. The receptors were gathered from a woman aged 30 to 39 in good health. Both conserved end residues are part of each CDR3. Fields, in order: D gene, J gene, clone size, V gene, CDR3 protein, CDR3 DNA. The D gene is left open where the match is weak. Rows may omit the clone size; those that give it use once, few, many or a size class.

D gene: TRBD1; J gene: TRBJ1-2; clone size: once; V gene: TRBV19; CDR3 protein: CASSIFRDRTYGYTF; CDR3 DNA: TGTGCCAGTAGTATTTTCCGGGACAGGACATATGGCTACACCTTC
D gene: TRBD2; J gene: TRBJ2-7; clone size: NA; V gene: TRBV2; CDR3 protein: CASSFRTSSYEQYF; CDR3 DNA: TGTGCCAGCAGTTTCCGGACTAGCTCCTACGAGCAGTACTTC
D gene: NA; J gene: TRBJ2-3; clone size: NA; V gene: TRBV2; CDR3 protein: CASFLLGRIRGTDTQYF; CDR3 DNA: TGTGCCAGCTTTTTGTTGGGTCGGATTCGGGGCACAGATACGCAGTATTTT
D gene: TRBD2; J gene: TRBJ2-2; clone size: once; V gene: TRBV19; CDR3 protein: CASSSGAGGGTGELFF; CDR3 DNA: TGTGCCAGTAGTTCGGGAGCGGGAGGAGGCACCGGGGAGCTGTTTTTT
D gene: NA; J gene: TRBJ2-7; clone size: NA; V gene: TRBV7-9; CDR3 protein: CASSLGLQEQYF; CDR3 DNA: TGTGCCAGCAGCTTGGGTCTCCAGGAGCAGTACTTC
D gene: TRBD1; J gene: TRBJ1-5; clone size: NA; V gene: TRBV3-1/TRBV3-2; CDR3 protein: CASSERGQGGQPQHF; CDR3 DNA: TGTGCCAGCAGCGAAAGGGGGCAGGGGGGCCAGCCCCAGCATTTT
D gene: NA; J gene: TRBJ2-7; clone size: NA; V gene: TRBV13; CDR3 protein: CASSSTASYEQYF; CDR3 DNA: TGTGCCAGCAGCTCTACCGCCTCCTACGAGCAGTACTTC
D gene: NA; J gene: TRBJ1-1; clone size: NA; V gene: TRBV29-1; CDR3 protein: CSVGWQGSTAFF; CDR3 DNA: TGCAGCGTTGGGTGGCAGGGGAGTACCGCTTTCTTT
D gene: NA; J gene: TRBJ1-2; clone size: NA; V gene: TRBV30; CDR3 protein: CARSIQPIREYGYTF; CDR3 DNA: TGTGCCCGGTCTATTCAACCAATAAGAGAGTATGGCTACACCTTC
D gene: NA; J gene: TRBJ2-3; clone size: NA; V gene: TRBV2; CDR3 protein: CASGGVGTDTQYF; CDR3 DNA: TGTGCCAGCGGAGGGGTTGGCACAGATACGCAGTATTTT
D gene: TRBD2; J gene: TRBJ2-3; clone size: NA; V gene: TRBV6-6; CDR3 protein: CASGRSGRDDTQYF; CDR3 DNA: TGTGCCAGCGGGAGAAGCGGGAGGGACGATACGCAGTATTTT
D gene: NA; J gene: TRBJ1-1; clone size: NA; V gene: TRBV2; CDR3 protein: CASVSGTPNTEAFF; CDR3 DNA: TGTGCCAGCGTTTCGGGGACACCGAACACTGAAGCTTTCTTT
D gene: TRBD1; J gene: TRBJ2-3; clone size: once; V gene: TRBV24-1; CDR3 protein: CATSRTGGTDTQYF; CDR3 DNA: TGTGCCACCAGTAGGACAGGGGGCACAGATACGCAGTATTTT
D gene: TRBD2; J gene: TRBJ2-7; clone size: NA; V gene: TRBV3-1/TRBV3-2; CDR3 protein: CASSQARSGTEEQYF; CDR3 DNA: TGTGCCAGCAGCCAAGCACGTAGCGGGACGGAGGAGCAGTACTTC
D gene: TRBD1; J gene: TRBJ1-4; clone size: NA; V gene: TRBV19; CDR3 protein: CASSSGTGGTATNEKLFF; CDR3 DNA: TGTGCCAGTAGTAGCGGGACAGGGGGAACCGCAACTAATGAAAAACTGTTTTTT
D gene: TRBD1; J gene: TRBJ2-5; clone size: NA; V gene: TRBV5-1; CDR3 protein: CASSPSDRQETQYF; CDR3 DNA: TGCGCCAGCAGCCCGTCGGACAGGCAAGAGACCCAGTACTTC
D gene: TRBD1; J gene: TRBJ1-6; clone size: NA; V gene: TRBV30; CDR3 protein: CACQMGTVRSPLHF; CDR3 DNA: TGTGCCTGCCAAATGGGGACAGTTCGGTCACCCCTCCACTTT
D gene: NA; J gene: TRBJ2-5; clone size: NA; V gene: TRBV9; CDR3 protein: CASSAAQGPETQYF; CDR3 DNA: TGTGCCAGCAGCGCCGCCCAGGGCCCGGAGACCCAGTACTTC
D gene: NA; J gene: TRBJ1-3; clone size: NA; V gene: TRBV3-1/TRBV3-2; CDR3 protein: CASSQGAGSSGNTIYF; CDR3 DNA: TGTGCCAGCAGCCAAGGGGCTGGGAGCTCTGGAAACACCATATATTTT
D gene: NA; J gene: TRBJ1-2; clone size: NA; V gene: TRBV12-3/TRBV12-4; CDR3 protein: CASSLGGGGYTF; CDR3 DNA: TGTGCCAGCAGTTTAGGTGGGGGAGGCTACACCTTC
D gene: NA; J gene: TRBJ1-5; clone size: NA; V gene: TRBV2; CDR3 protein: CASSAVGSNSQPQHF; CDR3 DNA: TGTGCCAGCAGTGCCGTGGGGAGTAATAGTCAGCCCCAGCATTTT
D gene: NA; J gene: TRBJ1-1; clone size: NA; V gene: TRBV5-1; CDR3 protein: CASSLAGVTEAFF; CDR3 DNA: TGCGCCAGCAGCTTGGCAGGGGTCACTGAAGCTTTCTTT
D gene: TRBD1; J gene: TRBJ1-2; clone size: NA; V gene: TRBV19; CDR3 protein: CASSADRGQVHGYTF; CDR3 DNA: TGTGCCAGTAGTGCCGACAGGGGGCAGGTCCATGGCTACACCTTC